The rows below give T cell receptor beta chains drawn from one sample of a study of blood T cell repertoires in COVID-19. The repertoire was sequenced with immunoSEQ multiplex PCR; TCRdb's copy has only in-frame clones and lacks some. The profile covers 25,000 to 35,000 clones, with approximately 85% appearing a single time and roughly 7% taken by the ten largest. Specimen: peripheral blood. The receptors were sampled from a human donor in a cohort sampled during active COVID-19. CDR3s include the opening cysteine and the closing phenylalanine or tryptophan.

CASSQLTSGSIVYEQYF TRBJ2-7 TRBV4-1
CASRPPGASYGYTF TRBJ1-2 TRBV3-1/TRBV3-2
CASSLGLAGGRTDTQYF TRBJ2-3 TRBV7-2
CAISEIPSGVGDTQYF TRBJ2-3 TRBV10-3
CASRRSGGNEQYF TRBJ2-7 TRBV6-5
CASSPGQGRGETQYF TRBJ2-5 TRBV5-6
CASSQEAVLQTQYF TRBJ2-5 TRBV3-1/TRBV3-2
CASIGTTTYEQYF TRBJ2-7 TRBV2
CSVDNSYNEQFF TRBJ2-1 TRBV29-1
CAWSHGAYEQYF TRBJ2-7 TRBV30
CASSSLWAFNGYTF TRBJ1-2 TRBV28
CASSPGLASSGNTIYF TRBJ1-3 TRBV5-1
CAISESWSPNEQYF TRBJ2-7 TRBV10-3
CASSLGGQNEQFF TRBJ2-1 TRBV5-1
CASSPPNRVRSNQPQHF TRBJ1-5 TRBV28
CASSNRGNTEAFF TRBJ1-1 TRBV2
CASSSLFPGIGISYEQYF TRBJ2-7 TRBV28
CASSQSRTGAAKNIQYF TRBJ2-4 TRBV16
CASSLSPGLGASTDTQYF TRBJ2-3 TRBV28
CASSFGGGGNEQFF TRBJ2-1 TRBV28
CASSLIGGSGNTIYF TRBJ1-3 TRBV11-2
CASKTGNTEAFF TRBJ1-1 TRBV28
CASSIPPRQGRRGEEQFF TRBJ2-1 TRBV19
CASSIDWTGGYEQYF TRBJ2-7 TRBV19
CASSEQGLETEAFF TRBJ1-1 TRBV2
CASSSGLAGNNEQFF TRBJ2-1 TRBV7-9
CASSLGPDRDIPHRGTEAFF TRBJ1-1 TRBV5-4
CASSLGTGADPEAFF TRBJ1-1 TRBV5-4
CASSRDRNEKLFF TRBJ1-4 TRBV19
CASSFTETSPLHF TRBJ1-6 TRBV12-3/TRBV12-4
CASSPTTRQAQNF TRBJ2-5 TRBV6-5
CASSLDRGSSYEQYF TRBJ2-7 TRBV5-1
CASSIAHGYTF TRBJ1-2 TRBV19
CASSLEGEAFF TRBJ1-1 TRBV11-1
CASRDPGTVNTGELFF TRBJ2-2 TRBV19
CAWSTTRGAKGQPQHF TRBJ1-5 TRBV30
CASSDVMASTEAFF TRBJ1-1 TRBV2
CASSESADSSYEQYF TRBJ2-7 TRBV2
CASSYRNTEAFF TRBJ1-1 TRBV5-4
CSVEGTSTAKNIQYF TRBJ2-4 TRBV29-1
CASSLVRGPGYTF TRBJ1-2 TRBV12-3/TRBV12-4
CASSISGGTGELFF TRBJ2-2 TRBV19
CASSPRFGPSTDTQYF TRBJ2-3 TRBV7-6
CASSLIPGGGGLNTEAFF TRBJ1-1 TRBV5-1
CASSSTSGGQETQYF TRBJ2-5 TRBV18
CATSDPLAGSTDTQYF TRBJ2-3 TRBV24-1
CASSVRASGSLDTQYF TRBJ2-3 TRBV11-2